This T cell receptor (beta chain) was identified in a study of regulatory T cells in long-lasting Graves disease. For the study at large: The term persistent Graves' disease signified upward of 5 years on antithyroid drugs with positive TSH receptor antibodies. The study, taken as a whole, reports: Persistent disease preferred TRBV28, TRBJ1-2 and TRBJ2-5.

Worth noting for this clonotype: No antigen is known for it.

Building the TCR beta libraries relied on iRepertoire HTBI primers, and CDR3 regions underwent Arm-PCR. A single record per CDR3 protein comes from TCRdb applying MiXCR to the multiplex PCR reads. The sample lists about 430,000 distinct CDR3 sequences; approximately 22% were seen once. The V gene's germline CDR1 is SEHNR and CDR2 FQNEAQ (reference sequence). The CDR3 covers 18 residues. The trim removed 8 bases at V and 2 bases at J, leaving 18 bases unmatched. As to time point: persistent/refractory GD, antithyroid drugs over 5 years with positive TRAb. PBMCs provided the RNA from which the TCR library was made. Patients hailed from an endocrinology department in Xi'an, China.

V is TRBV7-9 and J is TRBJ2-5, with TRBD2 identical over 9 bases. This clonotype originated in a female donor with Graves disease. Here the sequenced sample was peripheral blood mononuclear cells (PBMCs), taken when the disease was refractory, from a patient treated with antithyroid drugs. The CDR3 region is CASASSPLNLAGQETQYF. The CDR3 DNA is TGTGCCAGCGCGAGTAGCCCCCTAAATCTAGCGGGACAAGAGACCCAGTACTTC. Variable domain in full (rest from reference TRBV7-9 and TRBJ2-5): DTGVSQNPRHKITKRGQNVTFRCDPISEHNRLYWYRQTLGQGPEFLTYFQNEAQLEKSRLLSDRFSAERPKGSFSTLEIQRTEQGDSAMYLCASASSPLNLAGQETQYFGPGTRLLVL.